These 24 T cell receptor beta chains originate from one sample sequenced in a study of OX40 agonist ivuxolimab in advanced cancers. Profiling relied on immunoSEQ multiplex PCR, and the TCRdb table lists in-frame clones only, not all of them. The sample lists roughly 57,000 clones; about 88% were seen once. Sequences were derived from CD4+ or CD8+ T cells sorted from blood, sampled in a trial of the OX40 agonist ivuxolimab. These receptor sequences come from an adult with an advanced solid tumor such as melanoma, head and neck, liver or kidney cancer.

This clone is labeled medium-sized. V usage is TRBV6-1 and J usage is TRBJ1-5; TRBD1 is a possible D gene (5 bases). The ends were cut back, 2 bases at V and 6 bases at J, with 14 bases in the middle. The CDR3 totals 15 residues. CDR1 MNHNS and CDR2 SASEGT come from the germline V gene. CDR3 amino acids: CASSENRGSGQPQHF. The CDR3, as DNA: TGTGCCAGCAGTGAAAATCGGGGGTCGGGTCAGCCCCAGCATTTT.

V gene TRBV15 combines with J gene TRBJ1-4; D is perhaps TRBD1 (5 bases). Trimming removed 0 bases at V and 3 bases at J, with 8 bases between. Germline CDR1 LNHNV, CDR2 YYDKDF (reference sequence). The CDR3 extends over 15 amino acids. CDR3 region: CATSRDSRANEKLFF. In DNA form, the CDR3 reads TGTGCCACCAGCAGAGATAGCAGGGCTAATGAAAAACTGTTTTTT.

The chain combines TRBV18 with TRBJ1-6, with a weak D call TRBD1 (5 bases). Germline CDR1 is KGHSH and CDR2 is LQKENI. V lost 3 bases, J lost 5 bases, and 8 bases lay in between. The CDR3 consists of 14 residues. This CDR3 reads CASSPGPDNSPLHF. The CDR3 coding sequence is TGTGCCAGCTCACCGGGACCGGATAATTCACCCCTCCACTTT. Complete variable domain (other parts from reference TRBV18 and TRBJ1-6): NAGVMQNPRHLVRRRGQEARLRCSPMKGHSHVYWYRQLPEEGLKFMVYLQKENIIDESGMPKERFSAEFPKEGPSILRIQQVVRGDSAAYFCASSPGPDNSPLHFGNGTRLTVT.

The V call is TRBV7-3, the J call TRBJ2-1, with 7 bases fitting TRBD2. The germline gives CDR1 SGHTA, CDR2 FQGTGA. Trimming at V came to 0 bases and at J to 6 bases, leaving 8 bases not matched to a gene. This CDR3 spans 16 amino acids. As DNA, the CDR3 is TGTGCCAGCAGCTTAACGGGAGGAGCGGGAACCAATGAGCAGTTCTTC. Its translation: CASSLTGGAGTNEQFF.

This clone was observed a few times. This chain joins TRBV5-1 and TRBJ2-7; TRBD2 might be the D (6 bases). Germline values: CDR1 SGHRS, CDR2 YFSETQ. The CDR3 runs to 14 residues. Trimming cost V 0 bases and J 0 bases, with 7 bases left between them. The CDR3 DNA sequence: TGCGCCAGCAGCTTGGGGCGGGGCTCCTACGAGCAGTACTTC. Translated, it gives CASSLGRGSYEQYF.

The CDR3 is CASSEGPDRNYGYTF. The CDR3 coding sequence is TGTGCCAGCAGCGAGGGCCCCGACAGGAACTATGGCTACACCTTC. The chain uses TRBV5-5 and TRBJ1-2; weak D call: TRBD1 (6 bases). Germline CDR1 and CDR2: SGHKS and YYEKEE (reference sequence). The CDR3 spans 15 residues. Deletions cut 4 bases from V and 2 bases from J, with 15 bases between.

CDR3 protein: CASRLRGQGTYEQYF. In DNA, the CDR3 is TGTGCCAGCCGCCTGAGGGGACAGGGGACCTACGAGCAGTACTTC. The rearrangement joins TRBV6-6 to TRBJ2-7, with 10 bases fitting TRBD1. V shed 8 bases and J 2 bases; nucleotides not matched to a gene: 9. Looked up from germline, CDR1 is MNHNY and CDR2 is SVGAGI (reference sequence). This CDR3 has 15 residues.

V gene TRBV2 combines with J gene TRBJ2-2; 11 nucleotides align to TRBD2. V was pared by 2 bases and J by 5 bases, with 4 bases of the junction left unmatched. CDR1 and CDR2 (germline): SNHLY, FYNNEI. The CDR3 loop spans 16 amino acids. In DNA, the CDR3 is TGTGCCAGCAGTGAATTGAGACTAGCGGGAACCGGGGAGCTGTTTTTT. It is translated as CASSELRLAGTGELFF.

The rearrangement links TRBV19 to TRBJ2-2; 9 bases line up with TRBD1. The germline V gene encodes CDR1 LNHDA and CDR2 SQIVND (reference sequence). Trimming cost V 9 bases and J 2 bases; bases outside gene matches: 7. The CDR3 totals 15 residues. CDR3 DNA sequence: TGTGCCAGCTCCGGGACAGGGATAAACACCGGGGAGCTGTTTTTT. The encoded protein is CASSGTGINTGELFF.

The chain has TRBV7-2 and TRBJ2-3, with D possibly matching TRBD2 (6 bases). Per the germline V gene, CDR1 is SGHTA and CDR2 is FQGNSA. The CDR3 has 15 residues. Trimming cost V 1 base and J 5 bases, with 13 bases left between them. The chain's CDR3 is CASSLDGAGRDTQYF. CDR3 coding DNA: TGTGCCAGCAGCTTAGACGGGGCCGGGAGAGATACGCAGTATTTT.

The chain recombines TRBV5-6 with TRBJ2-5; 7 positions match TRBD2. J was trimmed by 6 bases and V by 0 bases; bases with no gene match: 14. The CDR3 has 17 residues. From germline, CDR1 is SGHDT and CDR2 YYEEEE. CDR3 loop: CASSLGGEAGRKKTQYF. In DNA form, the CDR3 reads TGTGCCAGCAGCTTGGGGGGCGAAGCGGGAAGGAAAAAGACCCAGTACTTC.

The V gene is TRBV19, the J gene TRBJ2-7; D possibly corresponds to TRBD2 (6 bases). The V gene's germline CDR1 is LNHDA and CDR2 SQIVND (reference sequence). Trimming pared 3 bases from V and 6 bases from J, leaving 15 bases between. CDR3 size: 14 residues. CDR3 DNA sequence: TGTGCCAGTAGTATTGAGGGGCGGGAAAGCGAGCAGTACTTC. It encodes CASSIEGRESEQYF.

A few counts support this clone. This chain uses TRBV5-4 with TRBJ2-5; D gene unclear. Between the trimmed V and J ends, which lost 3 bases and 5 bases, there was a span of 17 bases. The CDR3 has 15 amino acids. From germline, CDR1 is SGHNT and CDR2 YYREEE (reference sequence). This CDR3 reads CASSWAGTVEETQYF. CDR3 nucleotides: TGTGCCAGCAGCTGGGCCGGCACAGTAGAGGAGACCCAGTACTTC.

The CDR3 DNA follows: TGTGCCTGGAACCCACGGTTCGAGAGCTCTGGAAACACCATATATTTT. Its protein is CAWNPRFESSGNTIYF. V is TRBV30 and J is TRBJ1-3; D remains ambiguous. The V and J ends lost 4 bases and 0 bases respectively, with 16 bases between them. Germline V gives CDR1 GTSNPN, CDR2 SVGIG (reference sequence). The CDR3 is made up of 16 amino acids.

V gene TRBV9 combines with J gene TRBJ2-5, with 9 bases aligning to TRBD1. V lost 3 bases and J lost 5; bases outside the gene matches: 8. Germline V gene data show CDR1 as SGDLS and CDR2 as YYNGEE. The CDR3 consists of 15 residues. The CDR3 DNA reads as TGTGCCAGCAGCGCCCGGGACAGGGATGGGGAGACCCAGTACTTC. Translated, it gives CASSARDRDGETQYF.

Only one count was recorded for this clone. The CDR3 coding sequence is TGTGCCAGCTCACCACCTTTCTACACCTACAATGAGCAGTTCTTC. Translation gives CASSPPFYTYNEQFF. The chain links TRBV18 to TRBJ2-1; D remains ambiguous. V lost 0 bases to trimming and J lost 2 bases, with 8 bases between them. Germline V gene lookup returns CDR1 KGHSH and CDR2 LQKENI. This CDR3 is 15 amino acids long. The full variable domain, completed using reference TRBV18 and TRBJ2-1, is NAGVMQNPRHLVRRRGQEARLRCSPMKGHSHVYWYRQLPEEGLKFMVYLQKENIIDESGMPKERFSAEFPKEGPSILRIQQVVRGDSAAYFCASSPPFYTYNEQFFGPGTRLTVL.

This chain connects TRBV27 to TRBJ2-3; perhaps TRBD1 as D (5 bases). Trimming took off 4 bases at V and 1 base at J, with 9 bases between the two ends. Germline-derived CDR1 and CDR2 are MNHEY and SMNVEV (reference sequence). The CDR3 extends over 14 amino acids. This CDR3 is CASSWARGTDTQYF. CDR3 bases: TGTGCCAGCAGTTGGGCCAGGGGCACAGATACGCAGTATTTT.

This clone was picked up one time. J is TRBJ2-3 and V is TRBV6-5, with D possibly matching TRBD2 (6 bases). CDR1 and CDR2 from the germline V gene are MNHEY and SVGAGI. Between the trimmed V and J ends, which lost 2 bases and 3 bases, there was a span of 15 bases. The CDR3 sequence is 16 residues long. CDR3 amino acids: CASSYRETRRTDTQYF. In DNA form, the CDR3 reads TGTGCCAGCAGTTACCGAGAGACTAGGAGGACAGATACGCAGTATTTT.

The chain links TRBV18 to TRBJ1-4; D unresolved. V dropped 5 bases and J dropped 14 bases, with 18 bases sitting between them. CDR1 and CDR2 from the germline V gene are KGHSH and LQKENI. The CDR3 is made up of 13 amino acids. The CDR3 DNA follows: TGTGCCAGCTCAGAGTCTGACCCCGAAGTGCTGTTTTTT. Protein product: CASSESDPEVLFF.

J is TRBJ1-2 and V is TRBV9, with D hard to call. This CDR3 contains 13 residues. Germline CDR1 SGDLS, CDR2 YYNGEE. Trimming took 4 bases from V and 2 from J, leaving 9 bases between them. The CDR3 loop reads CASSLEMNYGYTF. CDR3 nucleotides: TGTGCCAGCAGCCTCGAGATGAACTATGGCTACACCTTC. Full variable domain (outside the CDR3, taken from reference TRBV9 and TRBJ1-2): DSGVTQTPKHLITATGQRVTLRCSPRSGDLSVYWYQQSLDQGLQFLIQYYNGEERAKGNILERFSAQQFPDLHSELNLSSLELGDSALYFCASSLEMNYGYTFGSGTRLTVV.

The chain couples TRBV7-9 to TRBJ2-1, with no clear D. Germline CDR1 is SEHNR and CDR2 is FQNEAQ (reference sequence). Deletions cut 1 base from V and 4 bases from J, with 8 bases between. The CDR3 loop spans 14 amino acids. The CDR3 loop is CASSLERYYNEQFF. As DNA, the CDR3 is TGTGCCAGCAGCTTAGAGCGTTATTACAATGAGCAGTTCTTC. The full variable domain, its missing parts supplied by reference TRBV7-9 and TRBJ2-1, is DTGVSQNPRHKITKRGQNVTFRCDPISEHNRLYWYRQTLGQGPEFLTYFQNEAQLEKSRLLSDRFSAERPKGSFSTLEIQRTEQGDSAMYLCASSLERYYNEQFFGPGTRLTVL.

DNA of the CDR3: TGTGCCTGGAGGAGGGACACCTCCTACAATGAGCAGTTCTTC. Protein: CAWRRDTSYNEQFF. The rearrangement links TRBV30 to TRBJ2-1; D perhaps matches TRBD1 (6 bases). This CDR3 spans 14 amino acids. Germline CDR1 GTSNPN, CDR2 SVGIG (reference sequence). The V end lost 3 bases, the J end lost 0 bases, and 9 bases lay between the germline ends.

V and J are TRBV18 and TRBJ1-5; possible D gene TRBD1, 5 bases. The V gene's germline CDR1 is KGHSH and CDR2 LQKENI. V was clipped by 3 bases and J by 2 bases, with 11 bases between them. The length of the CDR3 is 15 residues. CDR3 sequence: CASSPSGGGNQPQHF. In DNA form, the CDR3 reads TGTGCCAGCTCACCCTCAGGAGGGGGCAATCAGCCCCAGCATTTT.

The chain combines TRBV12-2 with TRBJ2-5. TRBV12-2 is reported as a pseudogene. The CDR3 covers 15 residues. The CDR3 sequence is CASRTPRRIQETQYF. In DNA, the CDR3 is TGTGCAAGTCGCACTCCCAGACGCATCCAAGAGACCCAGTACTTC.